These 10 T cell receptor beta chains share one sample of origin, sequenced in a study of long-term antiretroviral therapy in people with HIV. The run of the v3.0 immunoSEQ assay was at survey level. Here immunoSEQ multiplex PCR was the method, and the copy in TCRdb shows in-frame clones only, minus some. The repertoire includes approximately 28,000 clones, about 82% of them detected once, and about 10% sits in the top ten. The source material was unsorted PBMCs, sampled 0.8 years before starting antiretroviral therapy. These TCRs come from a man younger than 30 with HIV.

The chain combines TRBV4-1 with TRBJ2-7, with 10 bases aligning to TRBD2. Losses at the gene ends were 6 bases for V and 2 bases for J; bases not matched to a gene: 4. The CDR3 is made up of 14 amino acids. Germline-derived CDR1 and CDR2 are MGHRA and YSYEKL. CDR3 sequence reads: CASREGLAAYEQYF. CDR3 nucleotides: TGCGCCAGCAGAGAAGGACTAGCGGCCTACGAGCAGTACTTC.

V gene TRBV7-2 combines with J gene TRBJ2-3; 7 bases fit TRBD2. Germline V CDR1 and CDR2: SGHTA, FQGNSA. V gave up 1 base and J gave up 4 bases; unmatched junction bases: 8. The CDR3 contains 16 residues. The CDR3 DNA sequence: TGTGCCAGCAGCTTAGTGGGCGGGGGTGCGTCAGATACGCAGTATTTT. Translated, it gives CASSLVGGGASDTQYF.

The chain uses TRBV20-1 and TRBJ2-7; TRBD2 might be the D (5 bases). The CDR3 runs 10 residues. Germline assignment: CDR1 DFQATT and CDR2 SNEGSKA (reference sequence). V was pared by 5 bases and J by 7 bases, with 9 bases between. The CDR3 sequence is CSAGRGEQYF. The CDR3, as DNA: TGCAGTGCTGGCCGGGGAGAGCAGTACTTC.

A single count supports this clone. The chain couples TRBV28 to TRBJ1-4; D ambiguous. The CDR3 is 14 residues long. Trimming pared 6 bases from V and 0 bases from J, leaving 8 bases between. The V gene's germline CDR1 is MDHEN and CDR2 SYDVKM. The CDR3 here is CASSKASTNEKLFF. The DNA of the CDR3 is TGTGCCAGCAGCAAGGCCTCAACTAATGAAAAACTGTTTTTT.

V is TRBV6-1 and J is TRBJ2-5; TRBD2 matches at 7 bases. This CDR3 has 15 amino acids. Trimming took 2 bases from V and 1 from J; bases not matched to a gene: 4. CDR1 is MNHNS, CDR2 SASEGT, per germline. The CDR3 nucleotides are TGTGCCAGCAGTGAAACAACGGGGGGCCAAGAGACCCAGTACTTC. Protein product: CASSETTGGQETQYF.

This sequence joins TRBV7-9 and TRBJ2-6, with a tentative D call TRBD1 (5 bases). Germline lookup yields CDR1 SEHNR and CDR2 FQNEAQ (reference sequence). V was trimmed by 4 bases and J by 1 base, leaving 8 bases between them. The length of the CDR3 is 15 residues. CDR3 coding DNA: TGTGCCAGCAGCTCAGGGAATTCTGGGGCCAACGTCCTGACTTTC. Its translation is CASSSGNSGANVLTF.

This chain connects TRBV19 to TRBJ1-3; D not certain. Germline V gene sequence: CDR1 LNHDA, CDR2 SQIVND (reference sequence). The CDR3 runs to 16 residues. V was shortened by 3 bases and J by 2 bases, with 14 bases between the two germline ends. Here the CDR3 reads CASSIPAVLPGNTIYF. CDR3 sequence (DNA): TGTGCCAGTAGTATCCCGGCGGTCCTTCCTGGAAACACCATATATTTT.

This chain uses TRBV5-1 with TRBJ2-3; a weak D match, TRBD1 (6 bases). CDR3 length: 13 residues. The germline CDR1 and CDR2 sequences are SGHRS and YFSETQ. The V end lost 4 bases, the J end lost 6 bases, and 12 bases lay between the germline ends. The chain's CDR3 is CASSPTGTDTQYF. In DNA, the CDR3 is TGCGCCAGCAGCCCCACAGGGACGGATACGCAGTATTTT.

The V gene is TRBV27, the J gene TRBJ2-7; a weak D match, TRBD2 (5 bases). Germline CDR1 and CDR2: MNHEY and SMNVEV (reference sequence). The CDR3 is 13 amino acids. V lost 2 bases to trimming and J lost 5 bases, with 10 bases between them. CDR3 DNA sequence: TGTGCCAGCAGTTTAACACTGAGGGACGAGCAGTACTTC. Its translation: CASSLTLRDEQYF.

The CDR3 loop is CASSALQGPYEQYF. CDR3 DNA sequence: TGTGCCAGCAGTGCACTACAGGGTCCCTACGAGCAGTACTTC. The chain uses TRBV6-1 and TRBJ2-7; D may be TRBD1 (6 bases). Germline lookup yields CDR1 MNHNS and CDR2 SASEGT. This CDR3 region has 14 residues. V lost 4 bases and J lost 2, with 12 bases in between.